A selection of T cell receptor beta chains follows, all from one sample in a study of blood T cell repertoires in COVID-19. Using immunoSEQ multiplex PCR, the repertoire was profiled, and TCRdb retains in-frame clones only, with some absent. The table includes under 250,000 clones, under 85% detected once. Sequencing input: peripheral blood. The receptors shown here come from a man aged 30-40 years who had recovered from COVID-19. Both conserved end residues are trimmed from each CDR3. A D gene is named only where the DNA matches it firmly.

V gene: TRBV28; D gene: TRBD2; CDR3 protein: ASILSGVATQY
V gene: TRBV2; D gene: -; CDR3 protein: AIPIGEHTEAF
V gene: TRBV12-3/TRBV12-4; D gene: -; CDR3 protein: ASSLVLSPAQY
V gene: TRBV24-1; D gene: -; CDR3 protein: ATSATNNTVRGTNTEAF
V gene: TRBV5-8; D gene: TRBD1; CDR3 protein: ASSRGQGNTGELF
V gene: TRBV20-1; D gene: -; CDR3 protein: SASQEGFNYGYT
V gene: TRBV20-1; D gene: TRBD2; CDR3 protein: SASPGGAAYNEQF
V gene: TRBV6-1; D gene: TRBD2; CDR3 protein: ASSGRGAASYNEQF
V gene: TRBV11-2; D gene: TRBD1; CDR3 protein: ASSADRVPHNEQF
V gene: TRBV7-8; D gene: TRBD1; CDR3 protein: ASSLGWGQGMETQY
V gene: TRBV5-4; D gene: -; CDR3 protein: ASSIPGINYGYT
V gene: TRBV7-6; D gene: -; CDR3 protein: ASSRGAQETQY
V gene: TRBV29-1; D gene: -; CDR3 protein: SVAYTNTEAF
V gene: TRBV7-2; D gene: -; CDR3 protein: ASSLSQIQDTQY